Below are 32 T cell receptor beta chains sequenced from a single sample in a study of T-cell memory formation after mild COVID-19. TCRdb recomputed calls from the 5' RACE reads with MiXCR, one row per CDR3 protein. The sample has approximately 440,000 distinct CDR3 sequences, over 15% seen once. Sequenced input: PBMCs or a T cell subset sorted from them (not recorded which). These receptor sequences come from an adult woman who had mild COVID-19 (a few samples of this study predate the infection). Cell type and time point are not known.

This clonotype showed up just a few times. The J gene is TRBJ2-5, the V gene TRBV12-3 or TRBV12-4, with 8 bases lining up with TRBD1. CDR3 size: 15 residues. V gave up 2 bases and J gave up 5 bases; unmatched junction bases: 7. This CDR3 reads CASSLTDRVGETQYF. DNA for the CDR3: TGTGCCAGCAGTTTAACGGACAGGGTAGGGGAGACCCAGTACTTC.

This clonotype has only a few counts. This chain uses TRBV15 with TRBJ2-7; possible D gene TRBD2, 7 bases. The CDR3 length is 17 residues. The germline V gene has CDR1 LNHNV and CDR2 YYDKDF (reference sequence). V was clipped by 0 bases and J by 5 bases, with 20 bases between them. The CDR3 sequence is CATSRDTLGGGGDEQYF. For the CDR3, the DNA is TGTGCCACCAGCAGAGATACCCTGGGAGGGGGAGGCGACGAGCAGTACTTC. The complete variable domain, with remaining parts taken from reference TRBV15 and TRBJ2-7, reads DAMVIQNPRYQVTQFGKPVTLSCSQTLNHNVMYWYQQKSSQAPKLLFHYYDKDFNNEADTPDNFQSRRPNTSFCFLDIRSPGLGDTAMYLCATSRDTLGGGGDEQYFGPGTRLTVT.

This clonotype has a handful of counts. The V and J genes are TRBV5-1 and TRBJ1-3; unclear D gene. Per germline, CDR1 SGHRS and CDR2 YFSETQ. This CDR3 comprises 16 residues. Trimming removed 1 base at V and 1 base at J, with 12 bases between. The DNA for the CDR3 is TGCGCCAGCAGCTTGAACAGCGGTCAGTCTGGAAACACCATATATTTT. This encodes CASSLNSGQSGNTIYF. Supplemented by reference TRBV5-1 and TRBJ1-3, the full variable domain reads KAGVTQTPRYLIKTRGQQVTLSCSPISGHRSVSWYQQTPGQGLQFLFEYFSETQRNKGNFPGRFSGRQFSNSRSEMNVSTLELGDSALYLCASSLNSGQSGNTIYFGEGSWLTVV.

This clonotype was counted a few times. The chain combines TRBV10-3 with TRBJ1-2, with D possibly TRBD1 on 5 matching bases. V lost 6 bases to trimming and J lost 0 bases, with 14 bases between them. Germline V CDR1 and CDR2: ENHRY, SYGVKD. This CDR3 has 15 amino acids. The CDR3 coding sequence is TGTGCCATCAGCGAGGGACTAGCGACTAACTATGGCTACACCTTC. Encoded protein: CAISEGLATNYGYTF.

V gene TRBV29-1 combines with J gene TRBJ1-1; D perhaps matches TRBD1 (5 bases). V lost 4 bases and J 11 bases, leaving 14 bases between the germline ends. This CDR3 has 11 residues. The germline gives CDR1 SQVTM, CDR2 ANQGSEA. DNA for the CDR3: TGCAGCGTTGCCCAGGGACCAGGGGCTTTCTTT. Its protein product is CSVAQGPGAFF.

This clonotype was recorded at least ten times. This chain connects TRBV27 to TRBJ2-3, with unresolved D. V was trimmed by 4 bases and J by 2 bases, leaving 10 bases between them. CDR3 length: 14 residues. Looked up from germline, CDR1 is MNHEY and CDR2 is SMNVEV (reference sequence). DNA of the CDR3: TGTGCCAGCAGTTCGGCAGACGACACAGATACGCAGTATTTT. Translated, it gives CASSSADDTDTQYF.

This clonotype has more than one count but fewer than ten. CDR3 residues: CASSYRDELIEQYF. The DNA of the CDR3 is TGTGCCAGCAGTTATCGGGACGAGCTAATCGAGCAGTACTTC. V gene TRBV6-6 combines with J gene TRBJ2-7; perhaps D is TRBD1 or TRBD2 (5 bases each). The CDR3 consists of 14 residues. Germline CDR1 and CDR2: MNHNY and SVGAGI (reference sequence). V gave up 3 bases and J gave up 6 bases, with 15 bases separating them.

There are a few counts of this clonotype. The chain recombines TRBV5-4 with TRBJ1-2, with 7 bases fitting TRBD1. Germline CDR1 is SGHNT and CDR2 is YYREEE (reference sequence). The V gene end was trimmed by 0 bases and the J gene end by 5 bases; junction bases not matched to a gene: 7. The CDR3 is 15 residues long. DNA for the CDR3: TGTGCCAGCAGCTTGGCGTCAGGGGGTCCTTATGGCTACACCTTC. Its translation: CASSLASGGPYGYTF.

This rearrangement joins TRBV29-1 to TRBJ2-7, with D hard to call. Trimming cost V 6 bases and J 0 bases, with 6 bases left between them. Looked up from germline, CDR1 is SQVTM and CDR2 is ANQGSEA. CDR3 length equals 11 residues. Written as DNA, the CDR3 is TGCAGCGTACAGCTCTCCTACGAGCAGTACTTC. Amino acids: CSVQLSYEQYF.

Only a few counts were recorded for this clonotype. The CDR3 spells CASSPKREAKDTQYF. The CDR3 DNA sequence: TGCGCCAGCAGTCCGAAGAGGGAAGCGAAAGATACGCAGTATTTT. V and J are TRBV23-1 and TRBJ2-3; D perhaps matches TRBD2 (5 bases). TRBV23-1 counts as an open reading frame of uncertain function. The CDR3 sequence is 15 residues long. V was pared by 4 bases and J by 5 bases, with 16 bases between.

This clonotype has more than one count but fewer than ten. The chain uses TRBV7-3 and TRBJ2-5, with TRBD2 identical over 9 bases. From germline, CDR1 is SGHTA and CDR2 FQGTGA. CDR3 length: 15 residues. J lost 4 bases, V lost 5 bases, and 8 bases had no gene match. The CDR3 DNA sequence: TGTGCCAGCAGCGACGGCGGGGGGGCCGGAGAGACCCAGTACTTC. It is translated as CASSDGGGAGETQYF.

This clonotype came up a few times. The chain combines TRBV6-5 with TRBJ1-4, with TRBD1 matching over 9 bases. The V gene's germline CDR1 is MNHEY and CDR2 SVGAGI. J lost 7 bases, V lost 5 bases, and 8 bases had no gene match. This CDR3 has 15 residues. The CDR3 coding sequence is TGTGCCAGCAGTCCCCTTACAGGGGGCGGTGAAAAACTGTTTTTT. This translates into CASSPLTGGGEKLFF.

This clonotype was found a few times. The chain is built from TRBV24-1 and TRBJ2-3, with D possibly TRBD2 on 6 matching bases. CDR1 is KGHDR and CDR2 is SFDVKD in the germline V gene. This CDR3 is 18 amino acids long. Trimming shortened V by 3 bases and J by 3 bases, and 21 bases separated the two germline ends. CDR3 protein: CATSDPPGVAAGTDTQYF. CDR3 bases: TGTGCCACCAGTGATCCCCCCGGGGTAGCGGCGGGGACAGATACGCAGTATTTT.

Only a few counts were recorded for this clonotype. This chain joins TRBV11-2 and TRBJ2-4; 7 nucleotides align to TRBD1. The CDR3 is 14 amino acids. Germline CDR1 reads SGHAT; CDR2 reads FQNNGV. The V segment lost 5 bases and the J segment 8 bases; nucleotides outside the gene matches: 9. CDR3 region: CASSPPGQADIQYF. The CDR3 DNA reads TGTGCCAGCAGCCCGCCTGGACAGGCCGACATTCAGTACTTC.

The V and J genes are TRBV15 and TRBJ2-7; D is ambiguous. The CDR3 runs 13 residues. Germline V gene sequence: CDR1 LNHNV, CDR2 YYDKDF (reference sequence). Trimming cost V 8 bases and J 3 bases, with 14 bases left between them. CDR3 in DNA: TGTGCCACCGGGGTACTTGTTGGCTACGAGCAGTACTTC. The encoded protein is CATGVLVGYEQYF.

This clonotype has more than one count but fewer than ten. The chain combines TRBV24-1 with TRBJ2-5; 8 bases map to TRBD1. Germline CDR1 is KGHDR and CDR2 is SFDVKD. With V trimmed by 4 bases and J by 2 bases, 5 bases remained unmatched. CDR3 size: 15 residues. CDR3 region: CATSEQGQAQETQYF. The CDR3 bases are TGTGCCACCAGTGAACAGGGACAGGCACAAGAGACCCAGTACTTC.

This clonotype was observed a few times. The chain employs TRBV24-1 and TRBJ2-1; the match to TRBD2 covers 8 bases. This CDR3 is built from 16 residues. Trimming cost V 3 bases and J 6 bases; bases outside gene matches: 9. Germline V CDR1 and CDR2: KGHDR, SFDVKD. The CDR3 DNA follows: TGTGCCACCAGTGATACCGGGACTAGGGGGGGCAATGAGCAGTTCTTC. Amino acid sequence: CATSDTGTRGGNEQFF.

The table lists this clonotype with a few counts. V is TRBV28 and J is TRBJ1-5; 9 nucleotides agree with TRBD1. With 7 bases clipped from V and 0 bases from J, the junction kept 13 bases outside the gene matches. The germline V gene encodes CDR1 MDHEN and CDR2 SYDVKM. The CDR3 sequence is 18 residues long. CDR3 coding DNA: TGTGCCAGCACCGAATCCGGGACAGGGATTTATAGCAATCAGCCCCAGCATTTT. Translating it yields CASTESGTGIYSNQPQHF.

The rearrangement joins TRBV12-3 or TRBV12-4 to TRBJ2-7, with D uncertain. The CDR3 is 13 amino acids. Trimming left V 3 bases short and J 1 base short, with 7 bases between. The CDR3 DNA reads as TGTGCCAGCAGTTTGTGGGTTTCCTACGAGCAGTACTTC. Amino acids: CASSLWVSYEQYF.

A few counts support this clonotype. The chain recombines TRBV6-2 or TRBV6-3 with TRBJ2-7, with D unresolved. Trimming cost V 7 bases and J 1 base, with 8 bases left between them. Germline loops: CDR1 MNHEY, CDR2 SVGEGT. The CDR3 is made up of 12 amino acids. Here the CDR3 reads CASKPNSYEQYF. Written as DNA, the CDR3 is TGTGCCAGCAAGCCGAATTCCTACGAGCAGTACTTC.

The genes are TRBV29-1 and TRBJ2-3; 8 nucleotides align to TRBD1. The germline V gene encodes CDR1 SQVTM and CDR2 ANQGSEA. This CDR3 has 12 amino acids. V gave up 7 bases and J gave up 10 bases; unmatched junction bases: 10. The CDR3 nucleotides are TGCAGCGATCGCCCAGGGGGCGCCGCGCAGTATTTT. Amino acid sequence: CSDRPGGAAQYF.

This clonotype was seen a handful of times. The chain recombines TRBV29-1 with TRBJ2-7, with 8 bases fitting TRBD1. This CDR3 has 11 residues. V dropped 7 bases and J dropped 6; count of bases not matched to a gene: 5. The V gene's germline CDR1 is SQVTM and CDR2 ANQGSEA. This chain's CDR3 is CSGNRGSEQYF. As DNA, the CDR3 is TGCAGCGGGAACAGGGGGAGCGAGCAGTACTTC.

This clonotype was detected only a few times. This sequence joins TRBV4-2 and TRBJ2-3; no reliable D call. V was trimmed by 4 bases and J by 4 bases, leaving 12 bases between them. Germline V gives CDR1 LGHNA, CDR2 YNFKEQ. The CDR3 sequence is 14 residues long. CDR3 region: CASSLSTAADTQYF. The CDR3 DNA is TGTGCCAGCAGCCTTAGCACCGCGGCAGATACGCAGTATTTT.

The chain has TRBV7-9 and TRBJ1-2, with 9 bases identical to TRBD1. V lost 2 bases to trimming and J lost 6 bases; unmatched junction nucleotides: 7. Germline values: CDR1 SEHNR, CDR2 FQNEAQ (reference sequence). The CDR3 consists of 15 residues. CDR3 sequence: CASSLIGDREDGYTF. The CDR3 DNA sequence: TGTGCCAGCAGCTTAATAGGGGACAGGGAGGATGGCTACACCTTC.

This clonotype has just a few counts. The chain carries TRBV5-1 and TRBJ2-7, with unresolved D. The CDR3 spans 14 residues. V lost 0 bases and J lost 0, with 7 bases in between. Looked up from germline, CDR1 is SGHRS and CDR2 is YFSETQ. The CDR3 region has the DNA TGCGCCAGCAGCTTGGAGGAGAGCTCCTACGAGCAGTACTTC. It yields the protein CASSLEESSYEQYF.

The chain recombines TRBV24-1 with TRBJ1-5; D perhaps matches TRBD1 (6 bases). The CDR3 is made up of 14 amino acids. The germline gives CDR1 KGHDR, CDR2 SFDVKD. The germline V and J ends were trimmed by 4 bases and 0 bases, with 6 bases remaining between them. The CDR3 here is CATSEGASNQPQHF. The CDR3 bases are TGTGCCACCAGTGAGGGGGCTAGCAATCAGCCCCAGCATTTT.

This clonotype was detected a few times. The chain has TRBV10-2 and TRBJ1-6; TRBD1 agrees at 9 bases. Germline V gives CDR1 WSHSY, CDR2 SAAADI. The CDR3 is 17 residues long. V trimming: 8 bases; J trimming: 4 bases; junction bases outside the gene matches: 12. The CDR3 loop is CASSELDRGPYNSPLHF. The CDR3 DNA reads as TGCGCCAGCTCAGAGCTGGACAGGGGACCTTATAATTCACCCCTCCACTTT.

This clonotype was seen a few times. CDR3 region: CSARGRWGTEAFF. DNA of the CDR3: TGCAGTGCTAGGGGAAGGTGGGGCACTGAAGCTTTCTTT. This chain joins TRBV20-1 and TRBJ1-1; D unclear. This CDR3 has 13 amino acids. V was clipped by 3 bases and J by 4 bases, with 12 bases between them. Germline-derived CDR1 and CDR2 are DFQATT and SNEGSKA (reference sequence).

The V call is TRBV5-1, the J call TRBJ1-1; 11 nucleotides match TRBD1. Germline CDR1 is SGHRS and CDR2 is YFSETQ. The CDR3 runs to 18 residues. Trimming took 0 bases from V and 4 from J; bases not matched to a gene: 11. The CDR3 spells CASSLVFMGTGGSTEAFF. The DNA for the CDR3 is TGCGCCAGCAGCTTGGTTTTTATGGGGACAGGGGGTTCCACTGAAGCTTTCTTT.

The chain uses TRBV7-2 and TRBJ2-7; 12 positions agree with TRBD2. The CDR3 sequence is 13 residues long. The junction had 2 bases not matched to a gene; V was cut back by 4 bases and J by 7 bases. Germline V CDR1 and CDR2: SGHTA, FQGNSA. This chain's CDR3 is CASSSGLAGEQYF. CDR3 nucleotide sequence: TGTGCCAGCAGCTCCGGACTAGCGGGGGAGCAGTACTTC.

This clonotype ranks as medium-sized. The chain employs TRBV9 and TRBJ1-5; D uncertain. Germline CDR1 is SGDLS and CDR2 is YYNGEE. V lost 1 base, J lost 0 bases, and 11 bases lay in between. This CDR3 comprises 16 residues. CDR3 in amino acids: CASSVPLPYSNQPQHF. The CDR3 region has the DNA TGTGCCAGCAGCGTACCCCTCCCTTATAGCAATCAGCCCCAGCATTTT.

The rearrangement links TRBV10-2 to TRBJ1-5; 7 positions match TRBD1. Per germline, CDR1 WSHSY and CDR2 SAAADI. This CDR3 contains 15 residues. J gave up 4 bases and V 0 bases, and 3 bases lay outside the gene matches. CDR3 in DNA: TGCGCCAGCAGTGAGTCGGGACAGAGAAATCAGCCCCAGCATTTT. This translates into CASSESGQRNQPQHF.